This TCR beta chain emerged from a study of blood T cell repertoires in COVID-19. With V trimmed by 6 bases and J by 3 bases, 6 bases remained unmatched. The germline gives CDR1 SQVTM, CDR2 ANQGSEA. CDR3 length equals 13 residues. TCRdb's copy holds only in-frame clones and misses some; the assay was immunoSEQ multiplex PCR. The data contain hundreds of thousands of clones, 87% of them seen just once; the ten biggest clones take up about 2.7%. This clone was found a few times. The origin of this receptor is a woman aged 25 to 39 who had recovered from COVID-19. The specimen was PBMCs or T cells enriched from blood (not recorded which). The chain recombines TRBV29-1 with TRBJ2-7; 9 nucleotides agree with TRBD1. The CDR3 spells CSVDGQGHYEQYF. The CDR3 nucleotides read TGCAGCGTCGATGGACAGGGGCACTACGAGCAGTACTTC.